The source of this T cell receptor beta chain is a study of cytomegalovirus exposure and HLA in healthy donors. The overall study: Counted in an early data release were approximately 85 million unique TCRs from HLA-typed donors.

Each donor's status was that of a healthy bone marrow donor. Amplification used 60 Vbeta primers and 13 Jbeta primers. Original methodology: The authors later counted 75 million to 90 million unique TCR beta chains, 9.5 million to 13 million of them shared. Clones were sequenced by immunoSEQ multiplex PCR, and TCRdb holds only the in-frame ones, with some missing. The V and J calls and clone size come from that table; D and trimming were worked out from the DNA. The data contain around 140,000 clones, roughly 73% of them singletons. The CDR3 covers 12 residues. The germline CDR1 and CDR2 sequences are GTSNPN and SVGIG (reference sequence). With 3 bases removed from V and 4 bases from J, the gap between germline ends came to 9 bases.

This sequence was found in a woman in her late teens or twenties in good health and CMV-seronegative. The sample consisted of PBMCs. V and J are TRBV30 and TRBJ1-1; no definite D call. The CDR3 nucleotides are TGTGCCTGGAGACTAACGGGCACTGAAGCTTTCTTT. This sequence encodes CAWRLTGTEAFF.